This entry concerns a single T cell receptor beta chain. Antigen unknown. Primers for the PCR totalled 60 Vbeta and 13 Jbeta. Authors' data handling: The count from a later analysis was tens of millions of unique TCR beta chains, about 10 million of them shared. Here immunoSEQ multiplex PCR was the method, and the copy in TCRdb shows in-frame clones only, minus some. The D gene and trimming were derived from the DNA, and the V and J assignments and clone size from that table. The table shows some 150,000 clones, with roughly 81% occurring only once. This specimen belongs to a study of cytomegalovirus exposure and HLA in healthy donors. General study results and limits: Productive rates of about 90% or about 30% were seen for most TCR beta V segments in an earlier analysis. Immune exposure data for these donors was limited to CMV serostatus.

Donors sampled were nominally healthy, though unrecorded immune exposures were likely. The TCR comes from a woman aged 18 to 35 in good health and CMV-seropositive. The material sequenced was PBMCs.

The CDR3 here is CASSLPDFEKLFF. The CDR3 DNA is TGTGCCAGCAGCTTGCCAGACTTTGAAAAACTGTTTTTT. The chain uses TRBV7-9 and TRBJ1-4; D not certain. V gave up 3 bases and J gave up 7 bases, with 9 bases separating them. Germline CDR1 reads SEHNR; CDR2 reads FQNEAQ (reference sequence). CDR3 length equals 13 residues.